This T cell receptor (beta chain) was captured by sequencing in a study of monozygotic twins with inflammatory bowel disease. TCRdb re-called the 5' RACE reads and catalogs CDR3 proteins one per entry, DNA excluded. The sample includes over 150,000 distinct CDR3 sequences. The sequence was obtained from a human donor with ulcerative colitis or Crohn's disease, or a healthy co-twin of an affected twin (not recorded which). The specimen sequenced was blood.

The chain's CDR3 is CASSSTGQRLLIPYEQYF. This chain joins TRBV6-5 and TRBJ2-7; TCRdb proposes TRBD1, but this gene call is untestable without DNA. Germline V lookup: CDR1 MNHEY, CDR2 SVGAGI. The CDR3 covers 18 residues.